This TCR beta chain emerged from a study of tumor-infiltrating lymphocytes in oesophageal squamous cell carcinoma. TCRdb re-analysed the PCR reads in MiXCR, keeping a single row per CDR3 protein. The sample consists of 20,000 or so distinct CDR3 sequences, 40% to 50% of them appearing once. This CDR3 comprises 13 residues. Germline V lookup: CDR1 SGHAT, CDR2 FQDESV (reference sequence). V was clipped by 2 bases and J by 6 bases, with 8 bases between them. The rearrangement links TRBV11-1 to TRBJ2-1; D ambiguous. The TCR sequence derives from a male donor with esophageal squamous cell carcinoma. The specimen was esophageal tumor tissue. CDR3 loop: CASSLQAANEQFF. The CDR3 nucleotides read TGTGCCAGCAGCTTACAGGCTGCCAATGAGCAGTTCTTC.